This T cell receptor (beta chain) is drawn from a study of T cell repertoires in cytomegalovirus infection. Whole-study context: It can be stated that public TCR beta signatures indicated CMV infection as well as a matching HLA type.

Each CDR3 protein is one row after TCRdb ran MiXCR on the reads. The data show about 530,000 distinct CDR3 sequences, around 27% seen once. About this clonotype itself: Its target is unknown.

The CDR3 runs 13 residues. CDR1 SGHTA and CDR2 FQGNSA come from the germline V gene. V dropped 5 bases and J dropped 8; count of bases not matched to a gene: 7. Findings and caveats of the study: Predominance within the ex vivo response was attributable to HLA-C-restricted CMV-specific TCR beta clonotypes. Frequencies of public TCR beta families were cumulated, and this identified carriers of CMV plus the relevant HLA.

This TCR derives from a human donor in good health (CMV status not recorded). Some clones in this sample may be carry-over from other donors' samples. The chain combines TRBV7-2 with TRBJ1-2, with TRBD1 matching over 8 bases. What was sequenced was PBMCs. This chain's CDR3 is CASSGQGRRGYTF. DNA for the CDR3: TGTGCCAGCAGCGGACAGGGTAGGAGAGGCTACACCTTC.